These 21 T cell receptor beta chains originate from one sample sequenced in a study of OX40 agonist ivuxolimab in advanced cancers. The library was obtained by the immunoSEQ multiplex PCR assay. What TCRdb holds here is the immuneACCESS table cut down to in-frame rearrangements. Part of the clones is not present; checked against another copy, under half of the missing clones reflect an unresolved V gene, and the others are unexplained. The sample table lists around 80,000 clones, under 85% of them with a count of one. 0.35% to 0.45% of the sample is taken by the ten largest. Sequencing used CD4+ or CD8+ T cells sorted from blood, obtained in a trial of the OX40 agonist ivuxolimab. Receptors originate from an adult with an advanced solid tumor such as melanoma, head and neck, liver or kidney cancer.

The J gene is TRBJ2-1, the V gene TRBV5-1; 12 nucleotides align to TRBD2. Trimming removed 0 bases from V and 4 bases from J; junction bases left unmatched: 8. The CDR3 has 18 amino acids. Germline V gene data show CDR1 as SGHRS and CDR2 as YFSETQ. The CDR3 coding sequence is TGCGCCAGCAGCTTGGCCGTGCTAGCGGGAGGGATTTACAATGAGCAGTTCTTC. It specifies CASSLAVLAGGIYNEQFF. Full variable domain (outside the CDR3, taken from reference TRBV5-1 and TRBJ2-1): KAGVTQTPRYLIKTRGQQVTLSCSPISGHRSVSWYQQTPGQGLQFLFEYFSETQRNKGNFPGRFSGRQFSNSRSEMNVSTLELGDSALYLCASSLAVLAGGIYNEQFFGPGTRLTVL.

This clone was recorded only once. The rearrangement links TRBV10-1 to TRBJ1-2; D is undetermined. In germline, CDR1 is WNHNN, CDR2 SYGVQD (reference sequence). The V gene lost 0 bases and the J gene lost 6 bases, with 11 bases spanning the gap. The CDR3 contains 14 residues. The CDR3 region is CASSESRGSHGYTF. The CDR3 DNA is TGCGCCAGCAGTGAGTCGCGGGGATCCCATGGCTACACCTTC.

This chain links TRBV6-1 with TRBJ1-5; D ambiguous. This CDR3 has 15 residues. CDR1 is MNHNS and CDR2 is SASEGT in the germline V gene. V lost 3 bases to trimming and J lost 6 bases, with 15 bases between them. The CDR3 bases are TGTGCCAGCAGTGATGGTCTCATGGGTAGTCAGCCCCAGCATTTT. Translated: CASSDGLMGSQPQHF.

The V gene is TRBV7-8, the J gene TRBJ1-5, with D unresolved. V lost 6 bases, J lost 0 bases, and 6 bases lay in between. CDR3 length: 13 amino acids. Germline CDR1 and CDR2: SGHVS and FQNEAQ. The CDR3 region has the DNA TGTGCCAGCAGTAGAGATAGCAATCAGCCCCAGCATTTT. It encodes CASSRDSNQPQHF.

This clone was recorded only once. V usage is TRBV28 and J usage is TRBJ2-4, with 14 bases fitting TRBD2. This CDR3 region has 15 residues. The V gene end was trimmed by 7 bases and the J gene end by 8 bases; junction bases not matched to a gene: 7. Germline V CDR1 and CDR2: MDHEN, SYDVKM. This chain's CDR3 is CASNPTGLAGDIQYF. DNA of the CDR3: TGTGCCAGCAACCCAACGGGACTAGCGGGGGACATTCAGTACTTC.

This chain joins TRBV5-1 and TRBJ2-1; D perhaps matches TRBD2 (6 bases). The CDR3 contains 15 residues. The V end was cut by 0 bases, the J end by 9 bases, with 16 bases between. Germline CDR1 reads SGHRS; CDR2 reads YFSETQ. The CDR3 protein is CASSLAGSVEIEQFF. The CDR3 DNA is TGCGCCAGCAGCTTGGCCGGGAGTGTGGAAATTGAGCAGTTCTTC. The whole variable domain, filled in from reference TRBV5-1 and TRBJ2-1, reads KAGVTQTPRYLIKTRGQQVTLSCSPISGHRSVSWYQQTPGQGLQFLFEYFSETQRNKGNFPGRFSGRQFSNSRSEMNVSTLELGDSALYLCASSLAGSVEIEQFFGPGTRLTVL.

In DNA, the CDR3 is TGTGCCAGTAGTACCCGGTCCGAGGGTTATGAAAAACTGTTTTTT. As protein: CASSTRSEGYEKLFF. The chain carries TRBV19 and TRBJ1-4; D unclear. In germline, CDR1 is LNHDA, CDR2 SQIVND (reference sequence). The CDR3 is made up of 15 amino acids. Trimming cost V 4 bases and J 6 bases, with 15 bases left between them.

The V and J genes are TRBV7-9 and TRBJ1-4; D unresolved. Germline CDR1 and CDR2: SEHNR and FQNEAQ (reference sequence). V gave up 6 bases and J gave up 4 bases, with 15 bases separating them. This CDR3 is 15 amino acids long. CDR3 DNA: TGTGCCAGCAGTCGGACTGGGAATAATAATGAAAAACTGTTTTTT. The encoded protein is CASSRTGNNNEKLFF.

J is TRBJ2-4 and V is TRBV5-4, with 10 positions matching TRBD2. Germline lookup yields CDR1 SGHNT and CDR2 YYREEE (reference sequence). The V gene end was trimmed by 2 bases and the J gene end by 1 base; junction bases not matched to a gene: 6. This CDR3 is built from 17 residues. The DNA of the CDR3 is TGTGCCAGCAGCTTCGGAGCGGGAGGGCCGGCCAAAAACATTCAGTACTTC. This sequence encodes CASSFGAGGPAKNIQYF.

The sample holds a few counts of this clone. CDR3: CASSVRPGASEQYF. DNA of the CDR3: TGTGCCAGCAGCGTCCGGCCGGGGGCTAGCGAGCAGTACTTC. This chain uses TRBV9 with TRBJ2-7; either TRBD1 or TRBD2 may supply D (6 bases each). This CDR3 spans 14 amino acids. CDR1 and CDR2 (germline): SGDLS, YYNGEE. Trimming cost V 2 bases and J 6 bases, with 15 bases left between them.

The chain is built from TRBV5-4 and TRBJ2-5; D is perhaps TRBD2 (5 bases). The CDR3 spans 15 residues. Between the trimmed V and J ends, which lost 0 bases and 2 bases, there was a span of 11 bases. Germline CDR1 is SGHNT and CDR2 is YYREEE (reference sequence). The CDR3 bases are TGTGCCAGCAGCTTGGAGGCTAGCATTCAAGAGACCCAGTACTTC. It specifies CASSLEASIQETQYF.

The CDR3 bases are TGTGCCAGCAGACAGGGGGTGTACAATTCACCCCTCCACTTT. Its translation: CASRQGVYNSPLHF. The genes are TRBV6-5 and TRBJ1-6; 8 bases match TRBD1. V lost 6 bases to trimming and J lost 7 bases; unmatched junction nucleotides: 5. Germline CDR1 MNHEY, CDR2 SVGAGI. This CDR3 spans 14 amino acids.

The V gene is TRBV12-5, the J gene TRBJ1-5; 8 bases agree with TRBD1. The germline V gene has CDR1 LGHNT and CDR2 FRNRAP. There are 13 residues in the CDR3. V trimming: 1 base; J trimming: 7 bases; junction bases outside the gene matches: 0. The DNA for the CDR3 is TGTGCTAGTGGTTTGGGACAGGGGCAGCCCCAGCATTTT. This encodes CASGLGQGQPQHF.

The chain is built from TRBV10-2 and TRBJ1-1; TRBD1 matches 7 bases. Trimming took 4 bases from V and 5 from J; bases not matched to a gene: 4. Germline V gene lookup returns CDR1 WSHSY and CDR2 SAAADI. This CDR3 region has 13 residues. CDR3 nucleotide sequence: TGCGCCAGCAGTGGACAGGGTGGGACTGAAGCTTTCTTT. Its translation is CASSGQGGTEAFF.

This chain uses TRBV14 with TRBJ1-2; D ambiguous. The V end was cut by 0 bases, the J end by 8 bases, with 7 bases between. Germline CDR1 is SGHDN and CDR2 is FVKESK. The CDR3 has 12 residues. The CDR3 DNA follows: TGTGCCAGCAGCCAAGATCAAGACGGCTACACCTTC. Translated: CASSQDQDGYTF.

The V call is TRBV18, the J call TRBJ1-1; D is uncertain. The germline gives CDR1 KGHSH, CDR2 LQKENI. With 3 bases removed from V and 5 bases from J, the gap between germline ends came to 10 bases. The CDR3 sequence is 13 residues long. The CDR3 sequence: CASSPGQETEAFF. In DNA, the CDR3 is TGTGCCAGCTCACCCGGCCAAGAGACTGAAGCTTTCTTT.

This sequence joins TRBV5-1 and TRBJ1-2; D is uncertain. The CDR3 runs to 14 residues. Germline CDR1 is SGHRS and CDR2 is YFSETQ. V was clipped by 0 bases and J by 1 base, with 7 bases between them. The CDR3 loop is CASSLVGDNYGYTF. The CDR3 DNA sequence: TGCGCCAGCAGCTTGGTTGGAGATAACTATGGCTACACCTTC.

This clone was seen just once. V is TRBV30 and J is TRBJ1-5; no firm D call. CDR1 GTSNPN and CDR2 SVGIG come from the germline V gene (reference sequence). Trimming left V 4 bases short and J 3 bases short, with 16 bases between. CDR3 length: 15 amino acids. The CDR3 region is CAWKGRDGHNQPQHF. The CDR3 DNA follows: TGTGCCTGGAAAGGTCGAGACGGCCACAATCAGCCCCAGCATTTT.

This chain joins TRBV18 and TRBJ2-7; D unresolved. Trimming cost V 1 base and J 3 bases, with 7 bases left between them. This CDR3 is 13 amino acids long. Germline V gene data show CDR1 as KGHSH and CDR2 as LQKENI. CDR3 in amino acids: CASSPRQIYEQYF. The CDR3 DNA sequence: TGTGCCAGCTCACCACGGCAGATCTACGAGCAGTACTTC.

The CDR3 sequence: CASSDRGQGDEKLFF. CDR3 nucleotide sequence: TGTGCCAGTAGTGATCGGGGACAGGGGGACGAAAAACTGTTTTTT. The V gene is TRBV19, the J gene TRBJ1-4; 11 bases align to TRBD1. The CDR3 consists of 15 residues. V lost 5 bases, J lost 8 bases, and 7 bases stayed unmatched. Germline V gene lookup returns CDR1 LNHDA and CDR2 SQIVND (reference sequence).

The V call is TRBV28, the J call TRBJ2-7; tentatively, D is TRBD1 (5 bases). Trimming stripped 2 bases from V and 2 bases from J, with 10 bases between. Germline V CDR1 and CDR2: MDHEN, SYDVKM. This CDR3 spans 14 amino acids. CDR3 amino acids: CASSLRSRAYEQYV. The CDR3 bases are TGTGCCAGCAGTTTACGGTCCAGGGCCTACGAGCAGTACGTC.